The 21 T cell receptor beta chains below come from one sample, sequenced in a study of CD8 T cells in Susac syndrome. Random hexamers primed reverse transcription of about 0.5 to 1 ug RNA. TCRdb reprocessed the immunoSEQ multiplex PCR reads via MiXCR and lists one record per CDR3 protein. The profile shows around 120,000 distinct CDR3 sequences, less than 95% of them singletons. Sequencing input: CD4+ T cells from PBMCs. These receptors were collected from a human donor with multiple sclerosis.

The chain has TRBV5-1 and TRBJ1-2, with a weak D call TRBD1 (6 bases). Trimming stripped 0 bases from V and 6 bases from J, with 12 bases between. Germline assignment: CDR1 SGHRS and CDR2 YFSETQ. CDR3 length: 14 residues. CDR3: CASSLGQGIDGYTF. DNA of the CDR3: TGCGCCAGCAGCTTGGGGCAGGGGATAGATGGCTACACCTTC.

The chain recombines TRBV20-1 with TRBJ1-2; D call uncertain. Germline V gene sequence: CDR1 DFQATT, CDR2 SNEGSKA (reference sequence). Trimming took off 5 bases at V and 5 bases at J, with 12 bases between the two ends. The CDR3 has 12 amino acids. DNA for the CDR3: TGCAGTGCTTCAGACGGACGATATGGCTACACCTTC. As protein: CSASDGRYGYTF.

The J gene is TRBJ1-5, the V gene TRBV2; D remains ambiguous. Germline assignment: CDR1 SNHLY and CDR2 FYNNEI. V lost 3 bases and J lost 2, with 11 bases in between. CDR3 size: 15 residues. In nucleotides, the CDR3 is TGTGCCAGCAGTGAGTCCGCCTGGGGCAATCAGCCCCAGCATTTT. Amino acids: CASSESAWGNQPQHF. Full variable domain (remainder filled in from reference TRBV2 and TRBJ1-5): EPEVTQTPSHQVTQMGQEVILRCVPISNHLYFYWYRQILGQKVEFLVSFYNNEISEKSEIFDDQFSVERPDGSNFTLKIRSTKLEDSAMYFCASSESAWGNQPQHFGDGTRLSIL.

J is TRBJ2-7 and V is TRBV12-3 or TRBV12-4; no clear D gene. The V and J ends lost 6 bases and 6 bases respectively, with 18 bases between them. This CDR3 is 14 amino acids long. The chain's CDR3 is CASSPSLVLSEQYF. CDR3 bases: TGTGCCAGCAGCCCGTCTCTGGTCCTGAGCGAGCAGTACTTC.

The chain employs TRBV6-5 and TRBJ2-7; D uncertain. The CDR3 totals 16 residues. The germline V gene has CDR1 MNHEY and CDR2 SVGAGI. Trimming cost V 2 bases and J 3 bases, with 17 bases left between them. CDR3 amino acids: CASSYRYSAPDYEQYF. CDR3 in DNA: TGTGCCAGCAGTTACCGCTACAGCGCTCCTGACTACGAGCAGTACTTC.

This clonotype has just one count. This CDR3 reads CASSQGQAGAGSIYGYTF. The CDR3 DNA reads TGTGCCAGCAGCCAAGGACAGGCCGGAGCAGGGAGCATCTATGGCTACACCTTC. The J gene is TRBJ1-2, the V gene TRBV21-1; TRBD1, the table's D call, was not compared with the DNA. TRBV21-1 is a documented pseudogene. The CDR3 totals 18 residues.

This chain uses TRBV20-1 with TRBJ2-5; TRBD2 aligns across 8 bases. From germline, CDR1 is DFQATT and CDR2 SNEGSKA (reference sequence). Unmatched junction bases numbered 11, after V lost 6 bases and J lost 5 bases. The CDR3 loop spans 14 amino acids. CDR3 protein: CSADLGGRTETQYF. The CDR3 DNA is TGCAGTGCCGATTTGGGCGGGAGGACGGAGACCCAGTACTTC.

This clonotype was counted a few times. V is TRBV18 and J is TRBJ2-3; D unclear. The ends were cut back, 6 bases at V and 2 bases at J, with 9 bases in the middle. Germline V gene lookup returns CDR1 KGHSH and CDR2 LQKENI. The length of the CDR3 is 13 residues. CDR3: CASSSGITDTQYF. CDR3 DNA sequence: TGTGCCAGCTCCTCAGGTATCACAGATACGCAGTATTTT.

The chain has TRBV6-1 and TRBJ2-5, with D possibly TRBD1 on 7 matching bases. The germline V and J ends were trimmed by 6 bases and 3 bases, with 14 bases remaining between them. Germline CDR1 and CDR2: MNHNS and SASEGT. The CDR3 spans 14 residues. The CDR3 here is CASREGAREETQYF. The CDR3 DNA sequence: TGTGCCAGCAGGGAGGGGGCCCGGGAAGAGACCCAGTACTTC.

The CDR3 sequence: CASSLGDGDTQYF. As DNA, the CDR3 is TGTGCCAGCAGCTTAGGAGACGGGGATACGCAGTATTTT. The rearrangement links TRBV7-6 to TRBJ2-3; no clear D. The CDR3 length is 13 residues. Trimming cost V 1 base and J 6 bases, with 8 bases left between them. CDR1 and CDR2 (germline): SGHVS, FNYEAQ.

The V gene is TRBV19, the J gene TRBJ2-7, with D possibly being TRBD2 (7 bases). The V end was cut by 5 bases, the J end by 2 bases, with 16 bases between. The CDR3 runs to 15 residues. Germline V lookup: CDR1 LNHDA, CDR2 SQIVND (reference sequence). CDR3 bases: TGTGCCAGTAGTTCCCAGGACAGCGGGGCCTACGAGCAGTACTTC. Its translation: CASSSQDSGAYEQYF. The complete variable domain, with remaining parts taken from reference TRBV19 and TRBJ2-7, reads DGGITQSPKYLFRKEGQNVTLSCEQNLNHDAMYWYRQDPGQGLRLIYYSQIVNDFQKGDIAEGYSVSREKKESFPLTVTSAQKNPTAFYLCASSSQDSGAYEQYFGPGTRLTVT.

V usage is TRBV7-9 and J usage is TRBJ2-2; weak D call: TRBD1 (5 bases). Per the germline V gene, CDR1 is SEHNR and CDR2 is FQNEAQ (reference sequence). The CDR3 sequence is 15 residues long. The ends were cut back, 3 bases at V and 1 base at J, with 9 bases in the middle. CDR3 bases: TGTGCCAGCAGCTTCCCCCAGGGGAACACCGGGGAGCTGTTTTTT. Translation: CASSFPQGNTGELFF.

The chain recombines TRBV4-3 with TRBJ1-2; D is unclear. V dropped 4 bases and J dropped 4 bases, with 7 bases sitting between them. Germline CDR1 is LGHNA and CDR2 is YSLEER. The CDR3 is made up of 12 amino acids. The CDR3 region is CASSREFYGYTF. CDR3 DNA sequence: TGCGCCAGCAGCCGAGAGTTCTATGGCTACACCTTC.

The rearrangement links TRBV6-1 to TRBJ1-5, with D uncertain. V was clipped by 7 bases and J by 0 bases, with 22 bases between them. CDR1 and CDR2 from the germline V gene are MNHNS and SASEGT. CDR3 length: 18 residues. The CDR3 coding sequence is TGTGCCAGCACTACCGTCCTTTCGCACCTGAATAGCAATCAGCCCCAGCATTTT. Its translation: CASTTVLSHLNSNQPQHF.

The chain employs TRBV6-5 and TRBJ1-1; maybe TRBD1 (6 bases). This CDR3 is 14 amino acids long. Trimming stripped 4 bases from V and 7 bases from J, with 16 bases between. CDR1 is MNHEY, CDR2 SVGAGI, per germline. The chain's CDR3 is CASSFLRGRIEAFF. Here the CDR3 DNA reads TGTGCCAGCAGTTTCCTTCGGGGGCGGATTGAAGCTTTCTTT.

In its sample, this clonotype was seen a few times. The V call is TRBV7-2, the J call TRBJ2-3; 10 bases align to TRBD2. With V trimmed by 5 bases and J by 0 bases, 5 bases remained unmatched. In germline, CDR1 is SGHTA, CDR2 FQGNSA. CDR3 length: 16 residues. The CDR3 spells CASSPLAGGSTDTQYF. The CDR3 DNA reads TGTGCCAGCAGCCCCTTAGCGGGGGGCAGCACAGATACGCAGTATTTT.

The chain carries TRBV2 and TRBJ2-1; D unresolved. V lost 6 bases and J lost 7, with 4 bases in between. CDR1 is SNHLY and CDR2 is FYNNEI in the germline V gene. This CDR3 contains 10 residues. CDR3 in amino acids: CASRRNEQFF. The CDR3 DNA is TGTGCCAGCAGGAGGAATGAGCAGTTCTTC.

This chain joins TRBV4-2 and TRBJ2-7; D is unresolved. The CDR3 has 14 residues. Germline V gene lookup returns CDR1 LGHNA and CDR2 YNFKEQ. V was shortened by 0 bases and J by 3 bases, with 9 bases between the two germline ends. Here the CDR3 reads CASSQEVLLYEQYF. Here the CDR3 DNA reads TGTGCCAGCAGCCAAGAAGTTCTCCTCTACGAGCAGTACTTC.

This chain connects TRBV5-6 to TRBJ1-4; D may be TRBD1 (6 bases). Trimming pared 4 bases from V and 8 bases from J, leaving 18 bases between. From germline, CDR1 is SGHDT and CDR2 YYEEEE. CDR3 length equals 15 residues. CDR3 nucleotides: TGTGCCAGCAGCCCGGACGGGGGCCTTGAAGAAAAACTGTTTTTT. It is translated as CASSPDGGLEEKLFF.

V and J are TRBV3-1 and TRBJ1-2; 11 positions match TRBD1. Per germline, CDR1 LGHDT and CDR2 YNNKEL (reference sequence). J was trimmed by 7 bases and V by 0 bases; bases with no gene match: 7. This CDR3 has 16 residues. The CDR3 loop reads CASSQDSGQGAGGYTF. The CDR3 nucleotides are TGTGCCAGCAGCCAAGATAGCGGACAGGGGGCCGGTGGCTACACCTTC.

This clonotype was seen once. The V call is TRBV6-6, the J call TRBJ2-1; 7 nucleotides match TRBD2. V was pared by 4 bases and J by 10 bases, with 4 bases of the junction left unmatched. There are 12 residues in the CDR3. The germline V gene has CDR1 MNHNY and CDR2 SVGAGI (reference sequence). The chain's CDR3 is CASSSRSGEQFF. The CDR3, as DNA: TGTGCCAGCAGTTCCCGTAGCGGGGAGCAGTTCTTC.